This TCR beta chain was recorded in a study of T-cell reconstitution after alpha-beta-depleted transplantation in children. Study findings and constraints: It was reported that alpha-beta T cells came from several hundred expanded graft clones (about two months after transplant). A year post-transplant, T-cell counts and diversity derived mostly from newly produced T cells.

V was pared by 6 bases and J by 0 bases, with 27 bases between. This CDR3 contains 20 residues. In germline, CDR1 is SGHAT, CDR2 FQDESV (reference sequence). There are a few counts of this clonotype. Its antigen is as yet unknown. TCRbeta library construction was performed incorporating unique molecular identifiers. TCRdb used MiXCR to reprocess the PCR reads, holding one entry per CDR3 protein. This table holds 780,000 or so distinct CDR3 sequences, roughly 16% found once. This sequence was found in a male patient aged 10 to 17 who had a stem cell transplant for acute lymphoblastic leukemia, so the T cells may come from the graft donor. The rearrangement uses TRBV11-1 and TRBJ2-1, with a tentative D call TRBD1 (6 bases). The sample was PBMCs, mostly from graft donor cells, taken 360 days after TCRalphabeta/CD19-depleted stem cell transplant. CDR3: CASRFFSRGPTRSSYNEQFF. CDR3 bases: TGTGCCAGCAGGTTCTTCAGCAGGGGCCCGACCCGGAGCTCCTACAATGAGCAGTTCTTC.